This T cell receptor (beta chain) was observed in a study of TIL therapy for anti-PD-1-resistant metastatic lung cancer. Study information: Median patient age was around 50, ranging roughly 38-75 years.

V lost 4 bases and J lost 4, with 13 bases in between. The CDR3 contains 14 residues. Germline CDR1 MDHEN, CDR2 SYDVKM. Time point described: pre-treatment sample, taken before nivolumab and TIL therapy. Sequencing used immunoSEQ v3. TCRdb's copy holds only in-frame clones and misses some; the assay was immunoSEQ multiplex PCR. The repertoire holds about 20,000 clones, with around 70% as singletons. The chain combines TRBV28 with TRBJ1-2; no definite D call. This specimen consisted of blood, obtained at baseline. The sequence derives from a person aged 25 to 85 with non-small cell lung cancer. This chain's CDR3 is CASSSYGPSYGYTF. CDR3 DNA: TGTGCCAGCAGTTCCTACGGACCGAGCTATGGCTACACCTTC.